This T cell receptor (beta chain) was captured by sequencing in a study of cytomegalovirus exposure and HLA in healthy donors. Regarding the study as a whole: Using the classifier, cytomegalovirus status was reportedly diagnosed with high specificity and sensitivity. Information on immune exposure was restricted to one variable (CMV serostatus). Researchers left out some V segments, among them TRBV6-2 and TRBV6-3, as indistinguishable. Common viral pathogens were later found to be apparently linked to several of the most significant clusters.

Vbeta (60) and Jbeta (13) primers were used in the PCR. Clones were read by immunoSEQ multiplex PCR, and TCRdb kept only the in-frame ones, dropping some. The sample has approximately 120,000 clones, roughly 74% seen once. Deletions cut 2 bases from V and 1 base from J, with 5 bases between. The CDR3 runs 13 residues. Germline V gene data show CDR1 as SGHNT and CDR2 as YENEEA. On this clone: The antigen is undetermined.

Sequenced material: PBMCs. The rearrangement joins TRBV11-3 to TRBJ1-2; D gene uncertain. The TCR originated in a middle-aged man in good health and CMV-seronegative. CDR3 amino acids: CASSLTDNYGYTF. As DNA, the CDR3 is TGTGCCAGCAGCTTAACAGATAACTATGGCTACACCTTC.